This passage covers 20 T cell receptor beta chains from one sample sequenced in a study of T cell responses to AZD1222 COVID-19 vaccine. Repertoires were generated with immunoSEQ multiplex PCR, while TCRdb's copy carries only in-frame clones and drops some. The table has 60,000 to 95,000 clones, 80% to 90% seen once; the top ten hold roughly 18%. Sample: peripheral blood, taken 28 days after the second AZD1222 dose. The source is an adult who received the AZD1222 COVID-19 vaccine.

The genes are TRBV7-2 and TRBJ1-2; no clear D. Germline CDR1 is SGHTA and CDR2 is FQGNSA. V dropped 7 bases and J dropped 0 bases, with 18 bases sitting between them. This CDR3 contains 16 residues. The CDR3 protein is CASTSVVSGTNYGYTF. The CDR3 DNA reads as TGTGCCAGCACCTCAGTAGTTTCTGGAACTAACTATGGCTACACCTTC.

This rearrangement joins TRBV2 to TRBJ1-4, with D maybe TRBD1 (5 bases). Trimming shortened V by 8 bases and J by 3 bases, and 13 bases separated the two germline ends. The length of the CDR3 is 14 residues. Germline-derived CDR1 and CDR2 are SNHLY and FYNNEI. This chain's CDR3 is CASGDGAANEKLFF. The CDR3 nucleotides read TGTGCCAGCGGGGACGGGGCTGCTAATGAAAAACTGTTTTTT.

V is TRBV27 and J is TRBJ2-7; D is unresolved. The CDR3 loop spans 15 amino acids. CDR1 is MNHEY, CDR2 SMNVEV, per germline (reference sequence). Trimming shortened V by 3 bases and J by 3 bases, and 15 bases separated the two germline ends. CDR3 nucleotides: TGTGCCAGCAGTTTCGAACCCCTGGGCGGCTACGAGCAGTACTTC. This codes for CASSFEPLGGYEQYF.

This clone was counted a single time. The chain carries TRBV6-1 and TRBJ1-5, with 7 bases that match TRBD1. Trimming at V came to 3 bases and at J to 7 bases, leaving 6 bases not matched to a gene. Germline CDR1 and CDR2: MNHNS and SASEGT. The length of the CDR3 is 14 residues. The CDR3 region has the DNA TGTGCCAGCAGTGATACAGGGGTGGGCCAGCCCCAGCATTTT. As protein: CASSDTGVGQPQHF.

This chain connects TRBV2 to TRBJ2-7; D may be TRBD1 or TRBD2 (5 bases each). The CDR3 covers 14 residues. The germline V and J ends were trimmed by 4 bases and 2 bases, with 12 bases remaining between them. Germline loops: CDR1 SNHLY, CDR2 FYNNEI. CDR3 in DNA: TGTGCCAGCAGTGGGGACGCGGAACCCTACGAGCAGTACTTC. It is translated as CASSGDAEPYEQYF. The full variable domain, in which reference TRBV2 and TRBJ2-7 provide the parts outside the CDR3, is EPEVTQTPSHQVTQMGQEVILRCVPISNHLYFYWYRQILGQKVEFLVSFYNNEISEKSEIFDDQFSVERPDGSNFTLKIRSTKLEDSAMYFCASSGDAEPYEQYFGPGTRLTVT.

DNA for the CDR3: TGTGCCAGCAGCCATGAGCGGGGGGTCACAGATACGCAGTATTTT. Translated: CASSHERGVTDTQYF. This rearrangement joins TRBV3-1 (or the pseudogene TRBV3-2) to TRBJ2-3; 9 bases map to TRBD2. With V trimmed by 3 bases and J by 2 bases, 3 bases remained unmatched. Germline V lookup: CDR1 LGHDT, CDR2 YNNKEL (reference sequence). CDR3 length: 15 amino acids.

CDR3 loop: CSVQGSKNIQYF. The CDR3 bases are TGCAGCGTCCAGGGGTCCAAAAACATTCAGTACTTC. The chain has TRBV29-1 and TRBJ2-4, with a possible D match to TRBD1 (6 bases). The CDR3 is 12 residues long. Germline V gene sequence: CDR1 SQVTM, CDR2 ANQGSEA. V was clipped by 6 bases and J by 2 bases, with 8 bases between them.

This clone came up a few times. The J gene is TRBJ1-6, the V gene TRBV28; D is ambiguous. The V end lost 7 bases, the J end lost 10 bases, and 20 bases lay between the germline ends. Germline CDR1 is MDHEN and CDR2 is SYDVKM. CDR3 length equals 15 residues. The CDR3 sequence: CASIRSGVGDSPLHF. As DNA, the CDR3 is TGTGCCAGCATCAGAAGTGGGGTTGGTGACTCACCCCTCCACTTT.

J is TRBJ1-5 and V is TRBV6-5; D gene unclear. CDR3 length: 13 amino acids. In germline, CDR1 is MNHEY, CDR2 SVGAGI. The germline V and J ends were trimmed by 5 bases and 7 bases, with 12 bases remaining between them. The CDR3 nucleotides are TGTGCCAGCAGTAGGTGGGTGTCACAGCCCCAGCATTTT. Its translation: CASSRWVSQPQHF.

The chain couples TRBV3-1 (or the pseudogene TRBV3-2) to TRBJ2-7, with 7 bases fitting TRBD1. From germline, CDR1 is LGHDT and CDR2 YNNKEL (reference sequence). With 2 bases clipped from V and 3 bases from J, the junction kept 7 bases outside the gene matches. This CDR3 has 15 residues. The DNA for the CDR3 is TGTGCCAGCAGCCAAATACCGGGACAGTTCTACGAGCAGTACTTC. It codes for CASSQIPGQFYEQYF.

The CDR3 DNA reads TGTGCCAGCAGTTCCCAGGGAATGGGGAACACTGAAGCTTTCTTT. Its translation is CASSSQGMGNTEAFF. V and J are TRBV27 and TRBJ1-1, with D perhaps matching TRBD1 (5 bases). The V gene lost 4 bases and the J gene lost 1 base, with 13 bases spanning the gap. The CDR3 totals 15 residues. Germline CDR1 is MNHEY and CDR2 is SMNVEV (reference sequence).

V usage is TRBV5-5 and J usage is TRBJ1-6; D is uncertain. Germline V gene lookup returns CDR1 SGHKS and CDR2 YYEKEE (reference sequence). Trimming removed 0 bases at V and 10 bases at J, with 14 bases between. The CDR3 contains 15 residues. CDR3 region: CASSLVAGRDSPLHF. The CDR3 DNA is TGTGCCAGCAGCTTGGTTGCGGGGAGAGACTCACCCCTCCACTTT.

The chain's CDR3 is CASSFDGTEAFF. The CDR3 DNA follows: TGTGCCAGCAGTTTTGATGGGACTGAAGCTTTCTTT. This chain joins TRBV12-3 or TRBV12-4 and TRBJ1-1; D uncertain. V was shortened by 3 bases and J by 5 bases, with 7 bases between the two germline ends. The CDR3 consists of 12 residues.

Only a few counts were recorded for this clone. V is TRBV4-3 and J is TRBJ1-6; D is unresolved. Trimming took 0 bases from V and 9 from J, leaving 15 bases between them. Germline CDR1 reads LGHNA; CDR2 reads YSLEER. The CDR3 sequence is 16 residues long. CDR3 in amino acids: CASSQDISAYVSPLHF. The CDR3, as DNA: TGCGCCAGCAGCCAAGATATTTCGGCCTATGTTTCACCCCTCCACTTT.

The chain employs TRBV7-9 and TRBJ2-5; D remains unclear. The CDR3 is 13 residues long. The V end was cut by 8 bases, the J end by 5 bases, with 15 bases between. Looked up from germline, CDR1 is SEHNR and CDR2 is FQNEAQ (reference sequence). CDR3 region: CASCRIECETQYF. The CDR3, as DNA: TGTGCCAGCTGTCGAATTGAGTGTGAGACCCAGTACTTC. Filled out from reference TRBV7-9 and TRBJ2-5, the complete variable domain reads DTGVSQNPRHKITKRGQNVTFRCDPISEHNRLYWYRQTLGQGPEFLTYFQNEAQLEKSRLLSDRFSAERPKGSFSTLEIQRTEQGDSAMYLCASCRIECETQYFGPGTRLLVL.

The chain employs TRBV10-2 and TRBJ2-3, with 10 bases that match TRBD2. Germline-derived CDR1 and CDR2 are WSHSY and SAAADI. J was trimmed by 6 bases and V by 2 bases; bases with no gene match: 8. The CDR3 is made up of 16 amino acids. This CDR3 is CASSENSGGPGDTQYF. The CDR3 DNA reads as TGCGCCAGCAGTGAGAATAGCGGGGGGCCTGGGGATACGCAGTATTTT.

The chain is built from TRBV7-3 and TRBJ2-2; D gene uncertain. Between the trimmed V and J ends, which lost 8 bases and 5 bases, there was a span of 12 bases. The CDR3 contains 13 residues. Germline lookup yields CDR1 SGHTA and CDR2 FQGTGA. The CDR3 region has the DNA TGTGCCAGCTCCGGAGACGAGACCGGGGAGCTGTTTTTT. Translation: CASSGDETGELFF. Drawing the rest from reference TRBV7-3 and TRBJ2-2, the complete variable domain is GAGVSQTPSNKVTEKGKYVELRCDPISGHTALYWYRQSLGQGPEFLIYFQGTGAADDSGLPNDRFFAVRPEGSVSTLKIQRTERGDSAVYLCASSGDETGELFFGEGSRLTVL.

This chain links TRBV29-1 with TRBJ1-2, with 10 bases fitting TRBD1. Germline loops: CDR1 SQVTM, CDR2 ANQGSEA. The CDR3 has 15 residues. V trimming: 0 bases; J trimming: 7 bases; junction bases outside the gene matches: 8. This CDR3 reads CSVEELRQGAGGYTF. CDR3 nucleotides: TGCAGCGTTGAAGAACTGAGACAGGGGGCTGGTGGCTACACCTTC.

The chain has TRBV5-4 and TRBJ1-2; unclear D gene. V lost 10 bases and J 0 bases, leaving 13 bases between the germline ends. This CDR3 has 13 amino acids. CDR1 is SGHNT and CDR2 is YYREEE in the germline V gene (reference sequence). DNA for the CDR3: TGTGCCGGAGGCGGCGGCGCTAACTATGGCTACACCTTC. Amino acids: CAGGGGANYGYTF.

V and J are TRBV27 and TRBJ1-5; no clear D. The CDR3 is 15 amino acids. The germline V gene has CDR1 MNHEY and CDR2 SMNVEV (reference sequence). V was clipped by 0 bases and J by 0 bases, with 6 bases between them. The CDR3 loop reads CASSLSRSSNQPQHF. CDR3 coding DNA: TGTGCCAGCAGTTTATCCAGGAGTAGCAATCAGCCCCAGCATTTT.